This T cell receptor (beta chain) was observed in a study of tumor and adjacent non-tumor tissue in lung cancer. The germline V gene has CDR1 MDHEN and CDR2 SYDVKM. This CDR3 is built from 12 residues. This clonotype was observed a handful of times. Its cognate antigen is unknown. This may arise from a read error, as a much more abundant clone is one base away. This sample's RNA came from whole unsorted tissue. More than 3 cm separated this lung sample from the edge of the tumor. Study conclusions and caveats: Normal lung showed higher cumulative top 100 clone frequency than tumor.

The library came from three nested PCR rounds adapted from ARM-PCR protocols. TCRdb re-analysed the multiplex PCR reads in MiXCR, keeping a single row per CDR3 protein. Seen here are about 75,000 distinct CDR3 sequences, about two thirds observed once, and the top ten hold approximately 30%. The source is a woman aged 45-59 years with non-small cell lung cancer. The rearrangement joins TRBV28 to TRBJ1-2; D not resolved. The sample comprised distant non-tumor lung tissue. In DNA form, the CDR3 reads TGTGCCGGCAGTTTATACCGCTATGGCTACACCTTC. Translation gives CAGSLYRYGYTF.